A single sample is the source of the 19 T cell receptor beta chains below, sequenced in a study of blood T cell repertoires in COVID-19. Generated by immunoSEQ multiplex PCR, the TCRdb table keeps only in-frame clones and is missing some. In the table there are 190,000 or so clones, roughly 86% of which are singletons. Source material: PBMCs or T cells enriched from blood (not recorded which). The receptors come from a man between 18 and 35 years old with acute COVID-19.

This clone has a count of ten or more. The chain combines TRBV2 with TRBJ2-3, with TRBD2 as a possible D gene (5 bases). The CDR3 spans 14 residues. Trimming left V 7 bases short and J 0 bases short, with 11 bases between. Germline CDR1 and CDR2: SNHLY and FYNNEI. In DNA form, the CDR3 reads TGTGCCAGCAAGGAGAGAGGGAGCACAGATACGCAGTATTTT. Its protein is CASKERGSTDTQYF.

This clone was recorded once. This chain links TRBV28 with TRBJ1-1; 8 bases are shared with TRBD1. The V gene's germline CDR1 is MDHEN and CDR2 SYDVKM. The length of the CDR3 is 12 residues. The J segment lost 6 bases and the V segment lost 10 bases, leaving 7 bases of the junction unmatched. Written as DNA, the CDR3 is TGTGCCACCGCGGACAGGGAACCTGAAGCTTTCTTT. Translation: CATADREPEAFF.

The chain employs TRBV24-1 and TRBJ1-2; D not resolved. CDR3 length equals 12 residues. The germline CDR1 and CDR2 sequences are KGHDR and SFDVKD. Trimming shortened V by 4 bases and J by 4 bases, and 6 bases separated the two germline ends. The CDR3 loop reads CATSEGSYGYTF. The CDR3 DNA sequence: TGTGCCACCAGTGAGGGGAGCTATGGCTACACCTTC.

The V gene is TRBV6-4, the J gene TRBJ1-2; no clear D. This CDR3 is 10 amino acids long. V lost 7 bases to trimming and J lost 5 bases, with 5 bases between them. Germline V gives CDR1 MRHNA, CDR2 SNTAGT. Here the CDR3 reads CASIYYGYTF. CDR3 nucleotides: TGTGCCAGCATCTATTATGGCTACACCTTC.

This sequence joins TRBV19 and TRBJ2-1; TRBD2 matches 7 bases. This CDR3 is 15 amino acids long. V dropped 7 bases and J dropped 3; count of bases not matched to a gene: 9. CDR1 is LNHDA and CDR2 is SQIVND in the germline V gene (reference sequence). CDR3 sequence (DNA): TGTGCCAGTACTATCAGCGGGACGTTCTACAATGAGCAGTTCTTC. This codes for CASTISGTFYNEQFF.

This sequence joins TRBV6-1 and TRBJ2-5; the D is unclear. The germline CDR1 and CDR2 sequences are MNHNS and SASEGT. The CDR3 has 12 amino acids. Trimming removed 3 bases at V and 5 bases at J, with 7 bases between. As DNA, the CDR3 is TGTGCCAGCAGTGAGATCGGGGAGACCCAGTACTTC. This encodes CASSEIGETQYF.

The V gene is TRBV7-2, the J gene TRBJ1-1; 7 bases agree with TRBD1. Germline V gene lookup returns CDR1 SGHTA and CDR2 FQGNSA. The trim removed 2 bases at V and 4 bases at J, leaving 1 base unmatched. This CDR3 has 13 residues. The DNA for the CDR3 is TGTGCCAGCAGCTTACCAGGGGGCACTGAAGCTTTCTTT. Translated: CASSLPGGTEAFF.

The V call is TRBV7-9, the J call TRBJ2-1; the match to TRBD1 covers 7 bases. V trimming: 4 bases; J trimming: 7 bases; junction bases outside the gene matches: 7. The length of the CDR3 is 14 residues. Germline V CDR1 and CDR2: SEHNR, FQNEAQ (reference sequence). The DNA of the CDR3 is TGTGCCAGCAGCTCAGGGGGAGTTAGAAATGAGCAGTTCTTC. This gives the protein CASSSGGVRNEQFF.

V gene TRBV6-2 or TRBV6-3 combines with J gene TRBJ2-2, with 11 positions matching TRBD2. Germline CDR1 is MNHEY and CDR2 is SVGEGT. This CDR3 is 15 amino acids long. J gave up 4 bases and V 5 bases, and 3 bases lay outside the gene matches. CDR3 bases: TGTGCCAGCAGTATAGGGACTAGCGGCACCGGGGAGCTGTTTTTT. Translating gives CASSIGTSGTGELFF.

The chain carries TRBV2 and TRBJ2-2, with 8 nucleotides matching TRBD1. In germline, CDR1 is SNHLY, CDR2 FYNNEI. The CDR3 runs 16 residues. Unmatched junction bases numbered 9, after V lost 2 bases and J lost 7 bases. The CDR3 here is CASSESRGQGIGELFF. CDR3 nucleotide sequence: TGTGCCAGCAGTGAATCTAGAGGACAGGGAATCGGGGAGCTGTTTTTT. The full variable domain, with the rest looked up from reference TRBV2 and TRBJ2-2, is EPEVTQTPSHQVTQMGQEVILRCVPISNHLYFYWYRQILGQKVEFLVSFYNNEISEKSEIFDDQFSVERPDGSNFTLKIRSTKLEDSAMYFCASSESRGQGIGELFFGEGSRLTVL.

The rearrangement links TRBV3-1 (or the pseudogene TRBV3-2) to TRBJ2-4; 11 bases agree with TRBD1. The CDR3 runs 17 residues. Germline CDR1 reads LGHDT; CDR2 reads YNNKEL (reference sequence). The trim removed 0 bases at V and 5 bases at J, leaving 6 bases unmatched. The CDR3 region is CASSQDPGQGAENIQYF. Written as DNA, the CDR3 is TGTGCCAGCAGCCAAGATCCCGGACAGGGGGCAGAAAACATTCAGTACTTC.

This clone is a singleton in its sample. This rearrangement joins TRBV19 to TRBJ1-3, with 7 bases aligning to TRBD1. Germline CDR1 is LNHDA and CDR2 is SQIVND (reference sequence). This CDR3 spans 18 amino acids. V lost 5 bases, J lost 0 bases, and 13 bases stayed unmatched. The CDR3 sequence: CASSAKPGQSASGNTIYF. The CDR3 nucleotides are TGTGCCAGTAGTGCCAAACCGGGACAGTCAGCCTCTGGAAACACCATATATTTT.

The V gene is TRBV19, the J gene TRBJ2-1; TRBD2 matches 10 bases. V shed 3 bases and J 6 bases; nucleotides not matched to a gene: 14. Looked up from germline, CDR1 is LNHDA and CDR2 is SQIVND (reference sequence). The CDR3 runs to 18 residues. The CDR3 loop is CASSIPLAGASVLNEQFF. CDR3 coding DNA: TGTGCCAGTAGTATCCCCCTAGCGGGAGCGTCTGTTCTCAATGAGCAGTTCTTC.

The rearrangement uses TRBV12-3 or TRBV12-4 and TRBJ1-2, with 10 bases aligning to TRBD1. V shed 5 bases and J 4 bases; nucleotides not matched to a gene: 1. The CDR3 sequence is 13 residues long. CDR3 in amino acids: CASSGTGAYGYTF. The DNA for the CDR3 is TGTGCCAGCAGTGGGACAGGGGCCTATGGCTACACCTTC.

This clone was counted a few times. The V call is TRBV11-2, the J call TRBJ2-1, with 8 bases identical to TRBD2. CDR3 length equals 16 residues. With 5 bases clipped from V and 4 bases from J, the junction kept 10 bases outside the gene matches. CDR1 and CDR2 from the germline V gene are SGHAT and FQNNGV. CDR3 loop: CASSPEVAGSYNEQFF. The CDR3 nucleotides read TGTGCCAGCAGCCCAGAGGTAGCGGGAAGTTACAATGAGCAGTTCTTC.

This rearrangement joins TRBV11-2 to TRBJ1-1; 8 positions match TRBD1. Germline CDR1 reads SGHAT; CDR2 reads FQNNGV. The CDR3 is made up of 18 amino acids. The junction had 16 bases not matched to a gene; V was cut back by 4 bases and J by 3 bases. The CDR3 loop reads CASSSQHGQGGGDTEAFF. The CDR3 nucleotides read TGTGCCAGCAGCTCACAACATGGACAGGGTGGGGGGGACACTGAAGCTTTCTTT.

V is TRBV11-2 and J is TRBJ2-7, with TRBD2 matching 9 bases. The CDR3 has 17 amino acids. After removal of 3 bases from V and 2 bases from J, the junction contained 11 bases not matched to a gene. The germline CDR1 and CDR2 sequences are SGHAT and FQNNGV. The CDR3 here is CASSFMVFSGRPYEQYF. CDR3 nucleotide sequence: TGTGCCAGCAGCTTCATGGTATTCAGCGGGAGGCCCTACGAGCAGTACTTC.

The J gene is TRBJ2-7, the V gene TRBV6-7, with 8 bases identical to TRBD1. TRBV6-7 is known as an ORF, though its function is uncertain. The CDR3 contains 14 residues. Trimming took 6 bases from V and 3 from J; bases not matched to a gene: 7. CDR3 protein: CASRMGQADYEQYF. CDR3 nucleotides: TGTGCCAGCAGAATGGGACAGGCGGACTACGAGCAGTACTTC.

The chain is built from TRBV25-1 and TRBJ2-7; TRBD1 matches at 8 bases. The CDR3 contains 12 residues. V trimming: 4 bases; J trimming: 6 bases; junction bases outside the gene matches: 2. Germline V lookup: CDR1 MGHDK, CDR2 SYGVNS. The CDR3 DNA follows: TGTGCCAGCAGTGGAACAGGGGGCGAGCAGTACTTC. Its protein product is CASSGTGGEQYF.